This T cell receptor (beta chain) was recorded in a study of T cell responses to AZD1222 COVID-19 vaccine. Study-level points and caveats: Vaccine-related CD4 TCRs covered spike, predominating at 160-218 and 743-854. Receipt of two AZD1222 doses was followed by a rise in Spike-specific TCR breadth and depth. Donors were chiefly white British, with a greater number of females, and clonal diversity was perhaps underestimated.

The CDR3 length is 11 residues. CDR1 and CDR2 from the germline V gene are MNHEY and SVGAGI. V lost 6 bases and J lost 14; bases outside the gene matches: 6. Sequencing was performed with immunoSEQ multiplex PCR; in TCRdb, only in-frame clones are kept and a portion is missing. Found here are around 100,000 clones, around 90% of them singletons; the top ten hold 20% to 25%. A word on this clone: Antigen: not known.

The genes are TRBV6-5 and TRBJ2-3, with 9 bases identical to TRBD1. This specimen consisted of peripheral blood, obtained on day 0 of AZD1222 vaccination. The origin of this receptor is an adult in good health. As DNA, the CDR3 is TGTGCCAGCAGGCGGGACAGGGTATCGTATTTT. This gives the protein CASRRDRVSYF.